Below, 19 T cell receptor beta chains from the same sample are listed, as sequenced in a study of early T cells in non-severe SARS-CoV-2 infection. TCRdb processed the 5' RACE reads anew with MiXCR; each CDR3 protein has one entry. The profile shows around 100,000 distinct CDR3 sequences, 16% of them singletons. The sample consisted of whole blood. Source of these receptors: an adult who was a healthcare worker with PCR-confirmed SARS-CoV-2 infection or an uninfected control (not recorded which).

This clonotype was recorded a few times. CDR3 sequence: CSVVETVGFRAFF. CDR3 sequence (DNA): TGCAGCGTTGTAGAGACGGTGGGATTCCGAGCTTTCTTT. The V call is TRBV29-1, the J call TRBJ1-1; D is undetermined. Per germline, CDR1 SQVTM and CDR2 ANQGSEA. V was trimmed by 4 bases and J by 10 bases, leaving 19 bases between them. CDR3 length: 13 amino acids.

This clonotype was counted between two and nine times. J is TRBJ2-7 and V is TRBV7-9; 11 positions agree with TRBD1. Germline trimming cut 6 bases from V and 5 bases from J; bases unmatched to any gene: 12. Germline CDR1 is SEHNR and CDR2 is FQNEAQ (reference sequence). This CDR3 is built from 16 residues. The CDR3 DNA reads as TGTGCCAGCAGGGACGGCCAGGACAGGGGGCCTGACGAGCAGTACTTC. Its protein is CASRDGQDRGPDEQYF.

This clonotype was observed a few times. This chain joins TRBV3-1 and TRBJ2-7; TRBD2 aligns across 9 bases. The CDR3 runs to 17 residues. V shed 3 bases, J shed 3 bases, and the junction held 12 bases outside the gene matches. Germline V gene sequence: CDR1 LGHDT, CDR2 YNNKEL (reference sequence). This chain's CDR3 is CASSHPRGRLAVYEQYF. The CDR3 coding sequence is TGTGCCAGCAGCCACCCTAGGGGGCGACTAGCGGTCTACGAGCAGTACTTC.

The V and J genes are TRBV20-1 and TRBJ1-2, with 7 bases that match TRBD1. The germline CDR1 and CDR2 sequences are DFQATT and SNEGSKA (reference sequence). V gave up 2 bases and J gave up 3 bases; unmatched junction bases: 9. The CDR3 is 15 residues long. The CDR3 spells CSARLNRGGDYGYTF. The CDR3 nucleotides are TGCAGTGCTAGACTAAACAGGGGTGGAGACTATGGCTACACCTTC.

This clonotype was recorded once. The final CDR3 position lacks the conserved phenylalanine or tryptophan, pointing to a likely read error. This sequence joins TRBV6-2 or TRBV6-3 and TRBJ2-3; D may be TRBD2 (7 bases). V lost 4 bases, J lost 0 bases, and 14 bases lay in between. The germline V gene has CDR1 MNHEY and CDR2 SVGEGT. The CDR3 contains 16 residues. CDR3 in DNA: TGTGCCAGCAGTTTGCGGGGGCACTCTAGCACAGATACGCAGTATTAT. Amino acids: CASSLRGHSSTDTQYY.

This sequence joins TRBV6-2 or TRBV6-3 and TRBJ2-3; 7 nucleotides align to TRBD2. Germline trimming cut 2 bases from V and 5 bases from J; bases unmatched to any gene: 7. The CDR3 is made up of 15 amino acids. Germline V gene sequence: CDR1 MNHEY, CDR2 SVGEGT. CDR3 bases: TGTGCCAGCAGTTACGCGGGAGTTAACATAGATACGCAGTATTTT. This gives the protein CASSYAGVNIDTQYF.

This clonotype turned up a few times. This chain's CDR3 is CASSLIGNEQFF. The CDR3 coding sequence is TGTGCCAGCAGCTTAATCGGAAATGAGCAGTTCTTC. The chain has TRBV7-6 and TRBJ2-1, with D uncertain. Germline V gene lookup returns CDR1 SGHVS and CDR2 FNYEAQ. This CDR3 comprises 12 residues. Trimming left V 2 bases short and J 7 bases short, with 6 bases between. Together with reference TRBV7-6 and TRBJ2-1, the CDR3 gives the full variable domain: GAGVSQSPRYKVTKRGQDVALRCDPISGHVSLYWYRQALGQGPEFLTYFNYEAQQDKSGLPNDRFSAERPEGSISTLTIQRTEQRDSAMYRCASSLIGNEQFFGPGTRLTVL.

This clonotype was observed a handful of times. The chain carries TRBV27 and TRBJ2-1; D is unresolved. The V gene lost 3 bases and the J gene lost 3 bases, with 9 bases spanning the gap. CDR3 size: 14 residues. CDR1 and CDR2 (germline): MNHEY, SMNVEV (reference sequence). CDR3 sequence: CASSLLGGYNEQFF. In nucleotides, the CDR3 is TGTGCCAGCAGTTTGCTTGGCGGCTACAATGAGCAGTTCTTC.

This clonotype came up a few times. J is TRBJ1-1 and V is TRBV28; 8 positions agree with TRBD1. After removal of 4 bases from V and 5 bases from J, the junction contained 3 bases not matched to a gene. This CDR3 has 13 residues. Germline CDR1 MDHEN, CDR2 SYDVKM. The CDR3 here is CASSSGQGTEAFF. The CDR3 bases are TGTGCCAGCAGTTCCGGACAGGGTACTGAAGCTTTCTTT.

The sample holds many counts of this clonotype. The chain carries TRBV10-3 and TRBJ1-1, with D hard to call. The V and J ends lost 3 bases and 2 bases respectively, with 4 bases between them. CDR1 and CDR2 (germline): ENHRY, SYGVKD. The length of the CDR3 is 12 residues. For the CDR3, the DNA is TGTGCCATCAGTGACAGAAACACTGAAGCTTTCTTT. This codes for CAISDRNTEAFF.

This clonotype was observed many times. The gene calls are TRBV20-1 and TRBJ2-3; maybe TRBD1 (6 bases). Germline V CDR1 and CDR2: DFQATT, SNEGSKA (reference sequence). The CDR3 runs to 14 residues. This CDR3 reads CSQGIGLRTDTQYF. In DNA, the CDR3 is TGCAGCCAGGGGATAGGATTAAGGACAGATACGCAGTATTTT.

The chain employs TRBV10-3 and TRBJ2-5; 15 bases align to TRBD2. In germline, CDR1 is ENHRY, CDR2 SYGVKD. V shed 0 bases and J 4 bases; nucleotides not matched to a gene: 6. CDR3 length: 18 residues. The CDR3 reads CAISESFPGLAGGETQYF. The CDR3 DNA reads TGTGCCATCAGTGAGTCCTTCCCGGGACTAGCGGGAGGAGAGACCCAGTACTTC.

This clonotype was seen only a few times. CDR3 sequence (DNA): TGTGCCAGCAGCGTAGCTACCCTGTCCGAGCAGTACTTC. Translation gives CASSVATLSEQYF. The chain employs TRBV9 and TRBJ2-7; D call uncertain. The CDR3 runs to 13 residues. In germline, CDR1 is SGDLS, CDR2 YYNGEE. Trimming took off 0 bases at V and 6 bases at J, with 10 bases between the two ends.

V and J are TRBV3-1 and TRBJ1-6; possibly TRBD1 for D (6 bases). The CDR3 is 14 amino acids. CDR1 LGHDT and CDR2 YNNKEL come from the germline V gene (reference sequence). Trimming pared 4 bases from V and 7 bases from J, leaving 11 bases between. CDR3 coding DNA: TGTGCCAGCAGCCCCAGGGGCAGCAATTCACCCCTCCACTTT. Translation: CASSPRGSNSPLHF. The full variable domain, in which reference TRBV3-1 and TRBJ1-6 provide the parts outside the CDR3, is DTAVSQTPKYLVTQMGNDKSIKCEQNLGHDTMYWYKQDSKKFLKIMFSYNNKELIINETVPNRFSPKSPDKAHLNLHINSLELGDSAVYFCASSPRGSNSPLHFGNGTRLTVT.

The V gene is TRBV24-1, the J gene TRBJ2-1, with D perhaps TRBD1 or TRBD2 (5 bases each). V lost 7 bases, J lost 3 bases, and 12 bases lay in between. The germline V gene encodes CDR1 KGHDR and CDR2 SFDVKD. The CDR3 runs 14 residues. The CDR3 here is CATSFGTVYNEQFF. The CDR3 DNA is TGTGCCACCAGCTTCGGGACGGTCTACAATGAGCAGTTCTTC.

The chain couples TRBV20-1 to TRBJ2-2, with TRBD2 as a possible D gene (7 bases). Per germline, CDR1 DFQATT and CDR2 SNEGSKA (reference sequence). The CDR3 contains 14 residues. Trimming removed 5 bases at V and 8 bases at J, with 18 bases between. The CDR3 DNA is TGCAGTGCTCGGCGAGGGGGGGAATCTGGGGAGCTGTTTTTT. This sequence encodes CSARRGGESGELFF.

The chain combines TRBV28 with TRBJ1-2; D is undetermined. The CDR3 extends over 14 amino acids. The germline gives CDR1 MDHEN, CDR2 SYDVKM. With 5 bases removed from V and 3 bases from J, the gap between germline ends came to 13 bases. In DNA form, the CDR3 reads TGTGCCAGCAGTACCGTAGGATCCCACTATGGCTACACCTTC. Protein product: CASSTVGSHYGYTF.

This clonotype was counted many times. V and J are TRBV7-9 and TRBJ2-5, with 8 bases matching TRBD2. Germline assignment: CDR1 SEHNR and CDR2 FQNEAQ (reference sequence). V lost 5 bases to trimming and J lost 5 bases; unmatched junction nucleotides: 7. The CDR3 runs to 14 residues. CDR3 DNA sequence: TGTGCCAGCAGCCCGAGACTAGCGCCGGAGACCCAGTACTTC. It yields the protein CASSPRLAPETQYF.

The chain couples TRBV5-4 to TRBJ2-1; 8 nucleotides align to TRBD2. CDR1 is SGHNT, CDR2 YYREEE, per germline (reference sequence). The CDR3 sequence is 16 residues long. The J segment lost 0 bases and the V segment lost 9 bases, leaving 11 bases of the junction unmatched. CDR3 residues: CATLSGGDSSYNEQFF. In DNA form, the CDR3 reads TGTGCCACCCTCTCGGGAGGGGACTCCTCCTACAATGAGCAGTTCTTC. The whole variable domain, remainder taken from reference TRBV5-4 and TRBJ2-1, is ETGVTQSPTHLIKTRGQQVTLRCSSQSGHNTVSWYQQALGQGPQFIFQYYREEENGRGNFPPRFSGLQFPNYSSELNVNALELDDSALYLCATLSGGDSSYNEQFFGPGTRLTVL.